The sequence of this T cell receptor (beta chain) was determined in a study of cytomegalovirus exposure and HLA in healthy donors (dated by TCRdb to between 2016 and 2019). With regard to the full study: According to a later analysis, one platform produced both the roughly 110 validation repertoires and the 700 or so repertoires of the first cohort. The aim of the study was to test whether cataloging public T cell receptors could identify signatures of past pathogen exposure. A separate validation cohort of some 130 different subjects was used in addition to the 666-subject first cohort. High-throughput TCR immunosequencing, statistical association of individual TCRs with disease status, and machine learning were combined to predict cytomegalovirus infection status.

A word on this clone: This clone's antigen is unknown. No much larger clone is present one base from it, and per-base qualities are unavailable.

The CDR3 contains 13 residues, cysteine and phenylalanine counted. The entry retains the CDR3 DNA only, 39 bases that are in frame from base 1. CDR1 and CDR2, looked up from the germline V gene, are SQVTM and ANQGSEA. V drops 6 bases and J drops 0 bases, leaving 11 bases in between. Separate from the approximately 700-subject first cohort, the validation cohort of roughly 120 subjects was the group to which the donors belonged. General findings and caveats noted by the study authors: A later analysis lacked HLA typing for the validation cohort, so it scored co-occurrence in that cohort across all 130 or so repertoires. The authors suggested that the approach could potentially be extended to other disease states and immunological phenotypes. Of the cluster scores, approximately 95% were above 0 in a later analysis, which found that TCRs clustered in the first cohort also tended to co-occur in the 95 to 150 validation repertoires. In the study, some 160 TCR beta chains were listed as associated with cytomegalovirus. Most TCR sequences were seen in very few donors, while some public TCRs were found in many individuals. In both the original and validation cohorts, the classifier was reported to diagnose cytomegalovirus status with high specificity and sensitivity. In vitro tests confirmed that three of the cytomegalovirus-associated TCR beta chains recognize cytomegalovirus antigens.

Preparation of the library involved the immunoSEQ multiplex PCR assay. For the original study's pipeline: A statistical classification framework was built to diagnose cytomegalovirus status from the catalog of TCR beta chain sequences. TCRdb holds this immuneACCESS table with in-frame rearrangements only. Some clones are missing; in checked studies, unresolved V genes explain under half, and the rest has no known cause. That table supplies the V and J calls and clone size; D and trimming were determined from the DNA. A total of over 250,000 clones appear in this sample, approximately 86% of them only once. The top ten clones comprise around 1% of the sample.

Sequencing was done on a sample of PBMCs. The rearranged segments are TRBV29-1 and TRBJ1-2, with TRBD1 tentatively as D gene (5 bases match). The sequence came from a woman in her late teens or twenties in good health and CMV-seronegative. The base sequence is TGCAGCGTGCGGGGCCTAGCTAACTATGGCTACACCTTC. Its translation reads: CSVRGLANYGYTF.